This T cell receptor beta chain was recorded in a study of T cells after yellow fever vaccination. Overall study findings and caveats: A small share of clonotypes appeared in both CD4 and CD8 compartments. Peak timing came faster in the weaker secondary response, day 5 versus 15. Subsequent to the booster, the majority of primary-vaccination clones reappeared (roughly 96% CD4, more than 70% CD8).

Using its own MiXCR run on the 5' RACE reads, TCRdb lists one record per CDR3 protein. The top ten clones hold less than 20% of a sample with 300,000 to 350,000 distinct CDR3 sequences, 3.5% to 4.5% of them seen once. Comment on this clonotype: What it binds is unknown.

Trimming at V came to 6 bases and at J to 5 bases, leaving 10 bases not matched to a gene. Germline V gene data show CDR1 as LGHNA and CDR2 as YNFKEQ. This CDR3 comprises 15 residues. The TCR sequence derives from a man between 18 and 35 years old who received the YFV17D yellow fever vaccine. This chain uses TRBV4-2 with TRBJ1-1, with 9 bases lining up with TRBD1. Here the sequenced sample was PBMCs, taken 15 days after the yellow fever booster vaccination. CDR3 DNA sequence: TGTGCCAGCAGACTTGAACAGGGGGCGCTTACTGAAGCTTTCTTT. It encodes CASRLEQGALTEAFF.